The next 9 T cell receptor beta chains were all read from a single sample in a study of blood T cell repertoires in COVID-19. Profiling relied on immunoSEQ multiplex PCR, and the TCRdb table lists in-frame clones only, not all of them. The sample has about 100,000 clones; around 85% are singletons. What was sequenced was peripheral blood. These receptors all come from a man in his forties or fifties with active or convalescent COVID-19.

This chain links TRBV10-2 with TRBJ2-7; D is unclear. The CDR3 has 14 residues. Trimming stripped 3 bases from V and 1 base from J, with 10 bases between. The germline CDR1 and CDR2 sequences are WSHSY and SAAADI. The CDR3 DNA reads as TGCGCCAGCAGTGAAATACGTACTTCCTACGAGCAGTACTTC. It specifies CASSEIRTSYEQYF.

V gene TRBV19 combines with J gene TRBJ2-6, with 9 bases matching TRBD1. Trimming took 5 bases from V and 1 from J; bases not matched to a gene: 6. Germline CDR1 and CDR2: LNHDA and SQIVND (reference sequence). The CDR3 contains 17 residues. The CDR3, as DNA: TGTGCCAGTAGTCCGGACAGGGGTGGGTCTGGGGCCAACGTCCTGACTTTC. This sequence encodes CASSPDRGGSGANVLTF.

The chain is built from TRBV6-5 and TRBJ2-2; TRBD2 agrees at 9 bases. The CDR3 has 15 amino acids. Trimming removed 0 bases from V and 7 bases from J; junction bases left unmatched: 3. The V gene's germline CDR1 is MNHEY and CDR2 SVGAGI. CDR3 sequence: CASSYSIAGDGELFF. The DNA of the CDR3 is TGTGCCAGCAGTTACTCGATAGCGGGAGACGGGGAGCTGTTTTTT.

The chain links TRBV11-2 to TRBJ2-7, with 8 bases matching TRBD2. The CDR3 is made up of 15 amino acids. Germline values: CDR1 SGHAT, CDR2 FQNNGV. V lost 0 bases and J lost 1; bases outside the gene matches: 2. The CDR3 DNA is TGTGCCAGCAGCTTAGATAGCGGGATGTCCTACGAGCAGTACTTC. As protein: CASSLDSGMSYEQYF. The variable domain in full, with the rest retrieved from reference TRBV11-2 and TRBJ2-7, is EAGVAQSPRYKIIEKRQSVAFWCNPISGHATLYWYQQILGQGPKLLIQFQNNGVVDDSQLPKDRFSAERLKGVDSTLKIQPAKLEDSAVYLCASSLDSGMSYEQYFGPGTRLTVT.

This clone was observed a few times. J is TRBJ2-1 and V is TRBV27, with a weak D call TRBD2 (5 bases). Germline lookup yields CDR1 MNHEY and CDR2 SMNVEV (reference sequence). The CDR3 has 17 amino acids. Between the trimmed V and J ends, which lost 3 bases and 8 bases, there was a span of 23 bases. The CDR3 DNA follows: TGTGCCAGCAGTTTTGATGATCCTCGGGGTACGAATGATGAGCAGTTCTTC. Translation: CASSFDDPRGTNDEQFF.

The chain links TRBV6-2 or TRBV6-3 to TRBJ2-7; the match to TRBD2 covers 7 bases. Losses at the gene ends were 5 bases for V and 6 bases for J; bases not matched to a gene: 13. Germline CDR1 MNHEY, CDR2 SVGEGT. The CDR3 is 15 amino acids. The CDR3 here is CASSPGTTAHAEQYF. The CDR3, as DNA: TGTGCCAGCAGTCCAGGGACTACCGCTCATGCCGAGCAGTACTTC.

There are a few counts of this clone. The V gene is TRBV6-1, the J gene TRBJ2-1; no reliable D call. V was cut by 0 bases and J by 0 bases, with 3 bases left in between. CDR1 and CDR2 from the germline V gene are MNHNS and SASEGT. The CDR3 extends over 14 amino acids. The CDR3 here is CASSEAFSYNEQFF. CDR3 nucleotides: TGTGCCAGCAGTGAAGCCTTCTCCTACAATGAGCAGTTCTTC.

This clone was picked up a small number of times. DNA for the CDR3: TGTGCCAGCAGTCGGGACATAGACACTGAAGCTTTCTTT. It yields the protein CASSRDIDTEAFF. The chain recombines TRBV12-3 or TRBV12-4 with TRBJ1-1, with TRBD1 as a possible D gene (6 bases). This CDR3 contains 13 residues. V lost 5 bases and J 3 bases, leaving 10 bases between the germline ends.

This chain links TRBV7-9 with TRBJ1-2; tentatively, D is TRBD1 (5 bases). CDR1 and CDR2 from the germline V gene are SEHNR and FQNEAQ (reference sequence). Trimming left V 6 bases short and J 6 bases short, with 14 bases between. CDR3 length: 13 amino acids. In DNA, the CDR3 is TGTGCCAGCAGTCGGATAGGGGAAAATGGCTACACCTTC. Translation: CASSRIGENGYTF.